The clone carrying this T cell receptor beta chain was picked up a small number of times. Its target is unknown. These data originate in a study of T cells after yellow fever vaccination. Trimming removed 5 bases from V and 2 bases from J, with 12 bases in between. Looked up from germline, CDR1 is SGHVS and CDR2 is FQNEAQ. The CDR3 has 14 residues. Study-wide points: The study re-detected most primary-vaccination clones after the booster (approximately 96% CD4, approximately 88% CD8). FACS-sorted repertoires might harbor abundant contaminating clonotypes from the bulk population. It was the secondary response that reached its peak faster, day 5 versus 15, but it was weaker.

UMIs were added to TCR cDNA along with a universal primer site when it was made by 5'RACE template switching. In TCRdb, the 5' RACE reads were re-called with MiXCR into one record per CDR3 protein. The table records about 350,000 distinct CDR3 sequences, around 8.1% of them present only once. The chain uses TRBV7-8 and TRBJ2-5; D call uncertain. The receptor's source is a man aged 18 to 29 who received the YFV17D yellow fever vaccine. The source was PBMCs, collected around 45 days after the first yellow fever vaccination. The CDR3 region has the DNA TGTGCCAGCAGCCCCCGACTGCGGCAAGAGACCCAGTACTTC. Residues: CASSPRLRQETQYF.